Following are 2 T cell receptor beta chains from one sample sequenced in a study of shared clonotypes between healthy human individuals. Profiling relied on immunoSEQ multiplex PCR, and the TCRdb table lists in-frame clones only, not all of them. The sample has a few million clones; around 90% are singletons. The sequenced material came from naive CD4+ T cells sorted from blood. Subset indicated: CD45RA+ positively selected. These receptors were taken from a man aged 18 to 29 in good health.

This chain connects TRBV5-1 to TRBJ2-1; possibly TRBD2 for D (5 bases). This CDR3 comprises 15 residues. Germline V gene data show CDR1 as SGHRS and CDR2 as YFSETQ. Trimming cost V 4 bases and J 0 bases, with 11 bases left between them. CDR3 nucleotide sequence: TGCGCCAGCAGCCCGACGGGGAGCTCCTACAATGAGCAGTTCTTC. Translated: CASSPTGSSYNEQFF.

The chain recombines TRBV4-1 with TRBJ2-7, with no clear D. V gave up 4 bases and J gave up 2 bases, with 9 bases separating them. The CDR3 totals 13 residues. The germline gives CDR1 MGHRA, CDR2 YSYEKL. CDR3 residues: CASSRVRTYEQYF. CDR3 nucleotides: TGCGCCAGCAGCCGAGTAAGGACCTACGAGCAGTACTTC.